Described below is a single T cell receptor (beta chain) sequence and its context. The antigen is unknown. Time point reported: time of PML onset. PML in natalizumab-treated patients developed after between roughly 15 and 56 months of natalizumab therapy. All patients had prior interferon beta, and all PML patients were female. These data originate in a study of multiple sclerosis patients with progressive multifocal leukoencephalopathy. General study results and limits: TRBV and TRBJ usage showed no common pattern when PML developed. Before and during natalizumab, the clones expanded at PML already existed.

From germline, CDR1 is MGHRA and CDR2 YSYEKL. The CDR3 is made up of 17 amino acids. Deletions cut 0 bases from V and 4 bases from J, with 17 bases between. Measured with immunoSEQ multiplex PCR; TCRdb has only the in-frame clones, and not every one. The table records 30,000 or so clones, 87% of them present only once. The chain recombines TRBV4-1 with TRBJ2-3; tentatively, D is TRBD1 (7 bases). Sequences were derived from PBMCs, sampled from a patient treated with natalizumab. This TCR derives from a human donor with progressive multifocal leukoencephalopathy. The CDR3 region is CASSQEGGTAPADTQYF. The CDR3 nucleotides read TGCGCCAGCAGCCAAGAAGGGGGGACAGCCCCAGCAGATACGCAGTATTTT.